The entry that follows covers one T cell receptor (beta chain) sequence. The target antigen is unknown. This entry is derived from a study of T cells in localized non-small cell lung cancer. Assay: immunoSEQ multiplex PCR; the TCRdb copy retains only in-frame clones and omits some. The table shows 20,000 to 30,000 clones, with around 86% occurring only once. Study outcomes and limitations: A median of approximately 60 of the top 100 tumor clones appeared in adjacent lung, which was paired and uninvolved. Of the tissues analyzed, uninvolved adjacent lung showed maximal T cell clonality, greater than tumor. Sequencing was limited to one tumor region, leaving the possibility of heterogeneity open.

Per germline, CDR1 SNHLY and CDR2 FYNNEI. V trimming: 7 bases; J trimming: 1 base; junction bases outside the gene matches: 4. The CDR3 contains 14 residues. The chain uses TRBV2 and TRBJ1-1; the match to TRBD1 covers 9 bases. The sequencing used peripheral blood, collected before any cancer treatment. This clonotype originated in a woman aged 35 to 70 with stage I lung adenocarcinoma. CDR3 loop: CASTDRGRNTEAFF. CDR3 bases: TGTGCCAGCACCGACAGGGGGAGGAACACTGAAGCTTTCTTT.